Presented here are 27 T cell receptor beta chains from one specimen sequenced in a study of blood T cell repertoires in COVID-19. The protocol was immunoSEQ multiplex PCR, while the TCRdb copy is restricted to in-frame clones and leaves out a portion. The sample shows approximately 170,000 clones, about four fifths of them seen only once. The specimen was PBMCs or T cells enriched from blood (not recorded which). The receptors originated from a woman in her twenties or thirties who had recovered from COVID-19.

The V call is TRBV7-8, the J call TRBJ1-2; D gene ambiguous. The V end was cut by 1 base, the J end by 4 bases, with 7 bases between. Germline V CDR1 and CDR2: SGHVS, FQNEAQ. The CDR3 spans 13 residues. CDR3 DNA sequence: TGTGCCAGCAGCTTAGGGCCGCTCTATGGCTACACCTTC. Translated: CASSLGPLYGYTF. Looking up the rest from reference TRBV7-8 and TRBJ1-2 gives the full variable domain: GAGVSQSPRYKVAKRGQDVALRCDPISGHVSLFWYQQALGQGPEFLTYFQNEAQLDKSGLPSDRFFAERPEGSVSTLKIQRTQQEDSAVYLCASSLGPLYGYTFGSGTRLTVV.

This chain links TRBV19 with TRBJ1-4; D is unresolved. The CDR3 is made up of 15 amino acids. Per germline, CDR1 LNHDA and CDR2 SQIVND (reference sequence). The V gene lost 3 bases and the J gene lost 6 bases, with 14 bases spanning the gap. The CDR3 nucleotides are TGTGCCAGTAGTATTGACCGAGACTATCATGAAAAACTGTTTTTT. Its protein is CASSIDRDYHEKLFF.

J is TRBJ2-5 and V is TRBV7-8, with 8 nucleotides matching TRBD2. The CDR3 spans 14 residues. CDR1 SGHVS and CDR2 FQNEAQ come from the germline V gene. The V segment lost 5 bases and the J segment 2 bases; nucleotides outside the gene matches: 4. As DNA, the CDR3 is TGTGCCAGCAGCACCGGACTAGCTCAAGAGACCCAGTACTTC. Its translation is CASSTGLAQETQYF.

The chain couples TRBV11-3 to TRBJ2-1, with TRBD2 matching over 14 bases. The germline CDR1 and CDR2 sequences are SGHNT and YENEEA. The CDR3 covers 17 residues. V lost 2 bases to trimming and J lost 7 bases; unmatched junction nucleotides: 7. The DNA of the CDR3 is TGTGCCAGCAGCTTATCGACTAGCGGGGGGGCGTGGAATGAGCAGTTCTTC. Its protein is CASSLSTSGGAWNEQFF.

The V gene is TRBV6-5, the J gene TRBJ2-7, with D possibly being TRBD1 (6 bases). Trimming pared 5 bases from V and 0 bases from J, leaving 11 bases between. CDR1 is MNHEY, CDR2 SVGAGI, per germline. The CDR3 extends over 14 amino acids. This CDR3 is CASSRPGDSYEQYF. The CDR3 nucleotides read TGTGCCAGCAGTCGACCAGGGGACTCCTACGAGCAGTACTTC.

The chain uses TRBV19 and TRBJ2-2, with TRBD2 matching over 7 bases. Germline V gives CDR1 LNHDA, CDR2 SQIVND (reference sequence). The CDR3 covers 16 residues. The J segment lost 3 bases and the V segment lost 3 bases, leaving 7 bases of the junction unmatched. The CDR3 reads CASSIAASGYTGELFF. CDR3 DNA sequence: TGTGCCAGTAGTATTGCGGCTAGCGGATACACCGGGGAGCTGTTTTTT.

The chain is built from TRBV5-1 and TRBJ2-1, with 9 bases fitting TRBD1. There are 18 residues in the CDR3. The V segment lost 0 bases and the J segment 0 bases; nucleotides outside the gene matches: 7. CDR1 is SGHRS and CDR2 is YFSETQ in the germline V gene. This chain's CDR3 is CASSLGHTGGASYNEQFF. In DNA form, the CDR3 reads TGCGCCAGCAGCTTGGGACACACAGGGGGCGCCTCCTACAATGAGCAGTTCTTC.

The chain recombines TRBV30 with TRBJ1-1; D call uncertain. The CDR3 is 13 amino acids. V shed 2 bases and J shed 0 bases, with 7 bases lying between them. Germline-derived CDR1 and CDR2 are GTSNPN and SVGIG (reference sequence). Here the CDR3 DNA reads TGTGCCTGGAGTTTTGGCTTGAACACTGAAGCTTTCTTT. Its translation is CAWSFGLNTEAFF.

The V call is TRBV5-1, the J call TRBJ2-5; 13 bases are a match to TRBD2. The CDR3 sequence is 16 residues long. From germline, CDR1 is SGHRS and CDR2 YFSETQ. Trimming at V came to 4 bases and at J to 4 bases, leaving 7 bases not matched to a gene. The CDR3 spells CASSKGLAGAGETQYF. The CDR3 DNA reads TGCGCCAGCAGCAAAGGACTAGCGGGAGCGGGAGAGACCCAGTACTTC.

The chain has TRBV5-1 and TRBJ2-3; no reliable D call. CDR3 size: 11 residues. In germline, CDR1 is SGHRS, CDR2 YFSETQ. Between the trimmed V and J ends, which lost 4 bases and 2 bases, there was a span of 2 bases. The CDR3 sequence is CASSHTDTQYF. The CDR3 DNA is TGCGCCAGCAGCCACACAGATACGCAGTATTTT.

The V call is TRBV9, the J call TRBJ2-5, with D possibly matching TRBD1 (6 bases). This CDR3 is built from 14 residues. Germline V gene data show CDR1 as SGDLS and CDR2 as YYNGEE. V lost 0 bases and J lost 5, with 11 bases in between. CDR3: CASSVETRGETQYF. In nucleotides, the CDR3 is TGTGCCAGCAGCGTAGAAACGAGGGGGGAGACCCAGTACTTC.

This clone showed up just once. The CDR3 nucleotides read TGTGCCAGCTCACCACAACAGGGCTCTGGAAACACCATATATTTT. It yields the protein CASSPQQGSGNTIYF. The chain recombines TRBV18 with TRBJ1-3; weak D call: TRBD1 (6 bases). CDR1 is KGHSH and CDR2 is LQKENI in the germline V gene. V lost 1 base and J lost 0, with 7 bases in between. The CDR3 spans 15 residues.

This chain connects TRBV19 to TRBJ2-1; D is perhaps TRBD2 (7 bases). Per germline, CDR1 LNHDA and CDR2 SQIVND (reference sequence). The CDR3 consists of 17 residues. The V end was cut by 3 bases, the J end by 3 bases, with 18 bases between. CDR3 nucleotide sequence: TGTGCCAGTAGTATCAGGGGCGGGGCTAGCGGCTACAATGAGCAGTTCTTC. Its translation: CASSIRGGASGYNEQFF.

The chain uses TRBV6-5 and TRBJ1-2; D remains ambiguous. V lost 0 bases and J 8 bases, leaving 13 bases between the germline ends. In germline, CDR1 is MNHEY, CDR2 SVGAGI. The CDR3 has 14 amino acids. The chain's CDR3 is CASSYSTGFTGYTF. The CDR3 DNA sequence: TGTGCCAGCAGTTACTCGACCGGGTTTACCGGCTACACCTTC.

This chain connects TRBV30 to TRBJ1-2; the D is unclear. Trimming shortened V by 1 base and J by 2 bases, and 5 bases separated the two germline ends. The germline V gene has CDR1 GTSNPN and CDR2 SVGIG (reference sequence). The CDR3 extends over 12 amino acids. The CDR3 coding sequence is TGTGCCTGGAGTGGACAAAACTATGGCTACACCTTC. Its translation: CAWSGQNYGYTF.

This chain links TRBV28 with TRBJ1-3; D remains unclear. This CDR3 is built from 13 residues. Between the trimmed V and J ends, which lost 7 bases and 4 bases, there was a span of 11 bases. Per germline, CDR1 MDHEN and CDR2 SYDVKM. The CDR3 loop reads CASTYQVGNTIYF. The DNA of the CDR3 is TGTGCCAGCACCTACCAGGTCGGAAACACCATATATTTT.

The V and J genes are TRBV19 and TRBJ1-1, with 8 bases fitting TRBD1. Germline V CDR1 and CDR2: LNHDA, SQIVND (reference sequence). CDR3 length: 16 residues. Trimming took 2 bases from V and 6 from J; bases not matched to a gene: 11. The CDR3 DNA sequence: TGTGCCAGTAGTATAACCCTCAAGTCAGGGGGCCCTGAAGCTTTCTTT. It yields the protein CASSITLKSGGPEAFF.

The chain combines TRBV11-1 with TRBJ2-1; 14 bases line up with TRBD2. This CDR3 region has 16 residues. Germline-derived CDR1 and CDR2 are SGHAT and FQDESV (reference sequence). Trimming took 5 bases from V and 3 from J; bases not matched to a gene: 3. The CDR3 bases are TGTGCCAGCAGCCCGGGACTAGCGGGAGTCTACAATGAGCAGTTCTTC. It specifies CASSPGLAGVYNEQFF.

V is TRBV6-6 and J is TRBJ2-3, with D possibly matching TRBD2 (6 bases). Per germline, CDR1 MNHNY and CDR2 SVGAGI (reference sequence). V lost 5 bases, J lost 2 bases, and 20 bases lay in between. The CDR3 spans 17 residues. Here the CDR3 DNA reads TGTGCCAGCAGTGGATCCCCACTAGCCCCATACACAGATACGCAGTATTTT. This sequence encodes CASSGSPLAPYTDTQYF.

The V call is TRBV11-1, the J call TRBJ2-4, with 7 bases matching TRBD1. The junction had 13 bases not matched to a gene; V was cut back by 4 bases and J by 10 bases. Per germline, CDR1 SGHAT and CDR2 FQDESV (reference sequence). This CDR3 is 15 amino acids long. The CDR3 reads CASSYRGGTEPIQYF. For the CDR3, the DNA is TGTGCCAGCAGCTACCGCGGTGGGACAGAACCAATTCAGTACTTC.

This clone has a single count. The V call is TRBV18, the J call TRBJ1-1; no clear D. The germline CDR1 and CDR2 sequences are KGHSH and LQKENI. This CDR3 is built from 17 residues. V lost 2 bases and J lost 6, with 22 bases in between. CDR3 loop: CASSPRRLTAGSSEAFF. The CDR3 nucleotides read TGTGCCAGCTCACCAAGAAGACTAACAGCGGGTTCGTCTGAAGCTTTCTTT.

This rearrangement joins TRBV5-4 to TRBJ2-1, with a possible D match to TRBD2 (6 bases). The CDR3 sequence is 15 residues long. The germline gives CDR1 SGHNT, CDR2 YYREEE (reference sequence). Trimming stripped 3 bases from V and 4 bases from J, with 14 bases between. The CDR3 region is CASSYGPGVYNEQFF. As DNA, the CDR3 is TGTGCCAGCAGCTATGGGCCGGGAGTGTACAATGAGCAGTTCTTC.

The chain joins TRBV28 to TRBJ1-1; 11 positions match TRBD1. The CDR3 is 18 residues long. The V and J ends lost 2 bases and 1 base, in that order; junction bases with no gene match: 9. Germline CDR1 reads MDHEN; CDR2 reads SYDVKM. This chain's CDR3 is CASSLIAGQGVGNTEAFF. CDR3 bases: TGTGCCAGCAGTTTAATCGCGGGACAGGGGGTGGGGAACACTGAAGCTTTCTTT.

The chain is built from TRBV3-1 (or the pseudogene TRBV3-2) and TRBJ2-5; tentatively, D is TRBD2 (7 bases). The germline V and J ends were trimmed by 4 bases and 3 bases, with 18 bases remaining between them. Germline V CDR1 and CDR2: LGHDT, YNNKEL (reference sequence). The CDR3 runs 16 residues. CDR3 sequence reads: CASSPTGGGREETQYF. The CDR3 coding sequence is TGTGCCAGCAGCCCTACGGGCGGGGGCCGAGAAGAGACCCAGTACTTC.

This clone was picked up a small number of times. The DNA of the CDR3 is TGTGCCAGCAGCCGCTACCTTTCTAACTATGGCTACACCTTC. Encoded protein: CASSRYLSNYGYTF. J is TRBJ1-2 and V is TRBV11-1, with D hard to call. With 5 bases removed from V and 0 bases from J, the gap between germline ends came to 10 bases. The CDR3 is 14 amino acids. Looked up from germline, CDR1 is SGHAT and CDR2 is FQDESV (reference sequence).

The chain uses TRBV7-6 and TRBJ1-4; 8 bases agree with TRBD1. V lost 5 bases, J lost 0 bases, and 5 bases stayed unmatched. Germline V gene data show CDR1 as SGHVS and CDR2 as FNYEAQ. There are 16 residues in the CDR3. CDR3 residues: CASSAIQGATNEKLFF. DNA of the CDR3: TGTGCCAGCAGCGCTATACAGGGGGCAACTAATGAAAAACTGTTTTTT.

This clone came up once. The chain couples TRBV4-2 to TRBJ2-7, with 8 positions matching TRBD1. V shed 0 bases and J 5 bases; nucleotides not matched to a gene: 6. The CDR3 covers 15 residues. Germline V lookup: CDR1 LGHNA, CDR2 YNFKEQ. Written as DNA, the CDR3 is TGTGCCAGCAGCCAAGATGGTGCGGGACAGGACGAGCAGTACTTC. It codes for CASSQDGAGQDEQYF.